The 12 T cell receptor beta chains given below trace back to one sample, sequenced in a study of T cells after yellow fever vaccination (dated by TCRdb to the late 2010s). The method behind the library was 5' RACE. Sequencing relied on an Illumina HiSeq 2500. TCRdb reprocessed the public reads (quality trimming at Q25 with fastp, clone calling with MiXCR) and kept in-frame beta chains. Rows are combined by CDR3 protein, so each entry shows the most common genes and DNA. Within this sample are about 330,000 distinct CDR3 sequences, with around 6.8% of them counted one time only. The ten biggest clones cover 18% of the sample. The sample's treatment or condition label is to be understood as: live attenuated yellow fever vaccine strain. The material sequenced was PBMCs, taken approximately 47 days after the first yellow fever vaccination. The origin of the receptors is a man aged 18 to 30 who received the YFV17D yellow fever vaccine.

At least ten counts were recorded for this clonotype. The chain recombines TRBV7-2 with TRBJ1-2, with D hard to call. CDR3 size: 13 residues. The germline V gene has CDR1 SGHTA and CDR2 FQGNSA. Between the trimmed V and J ends, which lost 5 bases and 4 bases, there was a span of 11 bases. In nucleotides, the CDR3 is TGTGCCAGCAGCCCGACGGGTCCCTATGGCTACACCTTC. Its protein is CASSPTGPYGYTF.

The rearrangement links TRBV9 to TRBJ1-2, with D hard to call. Looked up from germline, CDR1 is SGDLS and CDR2 is YYNGEE. This CDR3 is 14 amino acids long. V lost 3 bases and J lost 1, with 10 bases in between. CDR3 region: CASSDYQLNYGYTF. CDR3 bases: TGTGCCAGCAGCGACTATCAGCTTAACTATGGCTACACCTTC.

The gene calls are TRBV5-4 and TRBJ2-5, with TRBD1 as a possible D gene (5 bases). Trimming left V 0 bases short and J 4 bases short, with 13 bases between. CDR1 SGHNT and CDR2 YYREEE come from the germline V gene (reference sequence). The CDR3 loop spans 15 amino acids. The CDR3 reads CASSLEGVAAETQYF. The CDR3 DNA reads as TGTGCCAGCAGCTTGGAAGGGGTGGCAGCAGAGACCCAGTACTTC.

The V and J genes are TRBV20-1 and TRBJ2-3; 8 positions match TRBD2. Unmatched junction bases numbered 5, after V lost 1 base and J lost 5 bases. Germline values: CDR1 DFQATT, CDR2 SNEGSKA (reference sequence). The CDR3 consists of 14 residues. The CDR3 here is CSARVGAGGDTQYF. The CDR3 region has the DNA TGCAGTGCTAGAGTAGGGGCGGGGGGAGATACGCAGTATTTT.

This clonotype has only a few counts. J is TRBJ1-5 and V is TRBV6-1; the match to TRBD1 covers 7 bases. V shed 4 bases and J 12 bases; nucleotides not matched to a gene: 3. The CDR3 has 11 amino acids. Per germline, CDR1 MNHNS and CDR2 SASEGT. The CDR3 coding sequence is TGTGCCAGCAGTGGGGACAGAGTCCAGCATTTT. As protein: CASSGDRVQHF.

The gene calls are TRBV29-1 and TRBJ1-5, with D unresolved. The CDR3 spans 13 residues. CDR1 is SQVTM and CDR2 is ANQGSEA in the germline V gene. The CDR3 DNA reads TGCAGATGGGTCCCCTTTGAGGATCAGCCCCAGCATTTT. It specifies CRWVPFEDQPQHF.

This clonotype occurred many times. V usage is TRBV9 and J usage is TRBJ1-1; D ambiguous. The CDR3 runs to 14 residues. Germline CDR1 is SGDLS and CDR2 is YYNGEE. V was shortened by 0 bases and J by 1 base, with 7 bases between the two germline ends. CDR3: CASSVGAGNTEAFF. In DNA, the CDR3 is TGTGCCAGCAGCGTAGGGGCGGGGAACACTGAAGCTTTCTTT.

This chain uses TRBV19 with TRBJ2-7; no clear D. The CDR3 is 13 amino acids. Germline values: CDR1 LNHDA, CDR2 SQIVND (reference sequence). V was cut by 5 bases and J by 2 bases, with 10 bases left in between. The DNA of the CDR3 is TGTGCCAGTAGTTCCGCATCTCCCTACGAGCAGTACTTC. Its translation is CASSSASPYEQYF.

The gene calls are TRBV7-2 and TRBJ1-6; TRBD1 might be the D (5 bases). Germline-derived CDR1 and CDR2 are SGHTA and FQGNSA. V was pared by 4 bases and J by 9 bases, with 10 bases between. CDR3 length: 13 amino acids. The DNA of the CDR3 is TGTGCCAGCAGCTCATTTAGGGGTTCACCCCTCCACTTT. Protein sequence: CASSSFRGSPLHF.

This clonotype was found once. The genes are TRBV20-1 and TRBJ2-3; either TRBD1 or TRBD2 may supply D (5 bases each). V was clipped by 0 bases and J by 0 bases, with 13 bases between them. In germline, CDR1 is DFQATT, CDR2 SNEGSKA (reference sequence). The CDR3 runs to 16 residues. CDR3 amino acids: CSARDWQGASTDTQYF. Here the CDR3 DNA reads TGCAGTGCTAGAGATTGGCAGGGAGCTAGCACAGATACGCAGTATTTT.

The rearrangement links TRBV4-1 to TRBJ2-2, with 13 bases lining up with TRBD2. Trimming removed 1 base from V and 6 bases from J; junction bases left unmatched: 14. The V gene's germline CDR1 is MGHRA and CDR2 YSYEKL. CDR3 length equals 20 residues. CDR3 nucleotides: TGCGCCAGCAGCCAAGTCGTAATTGGGGTACTAGCGGGGGGGCCCGGGGAGCTGTTTTTT. Protein: CASSQVVIGVLAGGPGELFF.

In its sample, this clonotype was seen a few times. This chain joins TRBV13 and TRBJ2-7; TRBD1 or TRBD2 may be the D gene (5 bases each). Germline assignment: CDR1 PRHDT and CDR2 FYEKMQ (reference sequence). Trimming left V 6 bases short and J 3 bases short, with 15 bases between. This CDR3 is built from 14 residues. CDR3 sequence (DNA): TGTGCCAGCAGTGTACGACAGCGGTACTACGAGCAGTACTTC. It is translated as CASSVRQRYYEQYF. The full variable domain, with the rest looked up from reference TRBV13 and TRBJ2-7, is AAGVIQSPRHLIKEKRETATLKCYPIPRHDTVYWYQQGPGQDPQFLISFYEKMQSDKGSIPDRFSAQQFSDYHSELNMSSLELGDSALYFCASSVRQRYYEQYFGPGTRLTVT.